Shown below are 19 T cell receptor beta chains from a single sample sequenced in a study of T cells in Graves' hyperthyroidism and ophthalmopathy. The investigators amplified TCR beta CDR3 regions from RNA transcripts. The HTBI primer set served for first-round RT-PCR of the TCR CDR3. TCRdb fed the multiplex PCR reads into MiXCR, producing one record per CDR3 protein. The sample carries roughly 740,000 distinct CDR3 sequences, about a sixth recorded once. The sequenced material came from blood. These receptors originate from a young man with Graves' hyperthyroidism.

This clonotype was counted a few times. This sequence joins TRBV27 and TRBJ1-1, with 7 bases that match TRBD1. V trimming: 3 bases; J trimming: 4 bases; junction bases outside the gene matches: 14. This CDR3 is built from 17 residues. Germline lookup yields CDR1 MNHEY and CDR2 SMNVEV (reference sequence). In DNA form, the CDR3 reads TGTGCCAGCAGTTTTTTTTTTAGACAGGGCAGGAGCACTGAAGCTTTCTTT. It encodes CASSFFFRQGRSTEAFF.

CDR3 protein: CASRLRRLGTDTQYF. The CDR3 region has the DNA TGTGCCAGCAGGCTACGGAGGTTGGGCACAGATACGCAGTATTTT. The chain joins TRBV7-9 to TRBJ2-3, with D possibly TRBD2 on 5 matching bases. From germline, CDR1 is SEHNR and CDR2 FQNEAQ (reference sequence). Deletions cut 6 bases from V and 1 base from J, with 14 bases between. This CDR3 contains 15 residues.

This clonotype was seen ten or more times. V and J are TRBV7-3 and TRBJ2-7, with 9 bases fitting TRBD1. There are 13 residues in the CDR3. Germline lookup yields CDR1 SGHTA and CDR2 FQGTGA. V shed 4 bases, J shed 3 bases, and the junction held 1 base outside the gene matches. The CDR3 loop reads CASSWGQGYEQYF. Written as DNA, the CDR3 is TGTGCCAGCAGCTGGGGACAGGGCTACGAGCAGTACTTC.

This rearrangement joins TRBV30 to TRBJ1-2; TRBD1 matches 8 bases. Trimming removed 0 bases from V and 4 bases from J; junction bases left unmatched: 4. The CDR3 is 14 amino acids. CDR1 GTSNPN and CDR2 SVGIG come from the germline V gene (reference sequence). The CDR3 region is CAWSVLGQAYGYTF. The DNA of the CDR3 is TGTGCCTGGAGTGTTTTGGGACAGGCCTATGGCTACACCTTC.

The chain couples TRBV29-1 to TRBJ2-7, with 11 bases matching TRBD2. Unmatched junction bases numbered 9, after V lost 1 base and J lost 1 base. This CDR3 contains 17 residues. CDR1 and CDR2 (germline): SQVTM, ANQGSEA. The CDR3, as DNA: TGCAGCGTTGAAGGCGCTAGCGGGAGGTCGACATCCTACGAGCAGTACTTC. Residues: CSVEGASGRSTSYEQYF.

V gene TRBV3-2 combines with J gene TRBJ2-7; the table's D call TRBD1 went unverified against the DNA. TRBV3-2 is labeled a pseudogene. CDR3 size: 9 residues. The CDR3 DNA follows: TGTAGACCGGGGGGCGAGCAGTACTTC. It is translated as CRPGGEQYF.

V gene TRBV19 combines with J gene TRBJ2-1; 8 nucleotides align to TRBD2. Germline loops: CDR1 LNHDA, CDR2 SQIVND (reference sequence). There are 14 residues in the CDR3. Trimming cost V 2 bases and J 4 bases; bases outside gene matches: 1. CDR3: CASSISSGYNEQFF. Written as DNA, the CDR3 is TGTGCCAGTAGTATATCTAGCGGGTACAATGAGCAGTTCTTC.

The chain carries TRBV6-9 and TRBJ2-2, with D uncertain. CDR1 and CDR2 (germline): MNHGY, SVAAGI. The CDR3 extends over 15 amino acids. The ends were cut back, 3 bases at V and 4 bases at J, with 12 bases in the middle. CDR3 loop: CASSYHGILTGELFF. The CDR3 bases are TGTGCCAGCAGTTACCACGGCATTCTCACCGGGGAGCTGTTTTTT.

Comments on this clonotype: This may come from a read error, since a much larger clone is one base off. The V and J genes are TRBV7-3 and TRBJ1-1; 7 nucleotides match TRBD1. Losses at the gene ends were 4 bases for V and 1 base for J; bases not matched to a gene: 6. CDR3 length: 15 residues. CDR1 and CDR2 (germline): SGHTA, FQGTGA. The CDR3 here is CASSSDRPPNTEAFF. The CDR3 DNA is TGTGCCAGCAGCTCGGACAGGCCGCCGAACACTGAAGCTTTCTTT.

This clonotype was seen just once. This chain joins TRBV19 and TRBJ2-1; D call uncertain. Germline CDR1 reads LNHDA; CDR2 reads SQIVND (reference sequence). V was clipped by 2 bases and J by 2 bases, with 13 bases between them. The CDR3 is 16 residues long. The CDR3 is CASSITLRRAYNEQFF. CDR3 coding DNA: TGTGCCAGTAGTATAACTTTAAGACGCGCCTACAATGAGCAGTTCTTC.

This clonotype was detected many times. The chain couples TRBV7-9 to TRBJ2-1; D not certain. There are 16 residues in the CDR3. Trimming removed 2 bases from V and 4 bases from J, with 15 bases in between. Per the germline V gene, CDR1 is SEHNR and CDR2 is FQNEAQ (reference sequence). Here the CDR3 DNA reads TGTGCCAGCAGCTTAAGTTCTGCGGCCCTGTACAATGAGCAGTTCTTC. Amino acids: CASSLSSAALYNEQFF.

This clonotype was seen only a few times. The chain links TRBV19 to TRBJ2-7; the D gene is possibly TRBD2 (6 bases). Germline CDR1 and CDR2: LNHDA and SQIVND (reference sequence). The V gene lost 3 bases and the J gene lost 2 bases, with 14 bases spanning the gap. CDR3 length: 15 residues. As DNA, the CDR3 is TGTGCCAGTAGTATCGGACCGGGACTGACCTACGAGCAGTACTTC. This sequence encodes CASSIGPGLTYEQYF.

This chain uses TRBV28 with TRBJ1-5; D not certain. The V gene lost 6 bases and the J gene lost 2 bases, with 14 bases spanning the gap. The CDR3 extends over 15 amino acids. Germline V gene lookup returns CDR1 MDHEN and CDR2 SYDVKM. The DNA for the CDR3 is TGTGCCAGCAGGTACGACGTTGCGGGCAATCAGCCCCAGCATTTT. Residues: CASRYDVAGNQPQHF.

This clonotype showed up just a few times. The V and J genes are TRBV5-1 and TRBJ1-6; D uncertain. The germline V gene encodes CDR1 SGHRS and CDR2 YFSETQ. Deletions cut 4 bases from V and 6 bases from J, with 8 bases between. This CDR3 has 13 amino acids. The CDR3 DNA follows: TGCGCCAGCAGCGTTACTTTTAATTCACCCCTCCACTTT. Protein: CASSVTFNSPLHF.

There are many counts of this clonotype. For the CDR3, the DNA is TGTGCCAGCAGCGCGGACGGTAGCTCGGACGAGCAGTACTTC. Protein sequence: CASSADGSSDEQYF. The rearrangement links TRBV7-2 to TRBJ2-7; D is undetermined. CDR1 is SGHTA and CDR2 is FQGNSA in the germline V gene. The CDR3 length is 14 residues. The V gene lost 5 bases and the J gene lost 5 bases, with 16 bases spanning the gap.

This clonotype was counted many times. The chain is built from TRBV3-1 and TRBJ1-1, with D tentatively TRBD1 (5 bases). This CDR3 is 14 amino acids long. Germline V gene lookup returns CDR1 LGHDT and CDR2 YNNKEL (reference sequence). V lost 3 bases and J lost 4, with 12 bases in between. DNA for the CDR3: TGTGCCAGCAGCCAGAGGAGGGGAACCACTGAAGCTTTCTTT. Translation gives CASSQRRGTTEAFF.

This chain uses TRBV10-2 with TRBJ2-1; 11 bases align to TRBD2. V shed 8 bases and J 8 bases; nucleotides not matched to a gene: 23. CDR1 WSHSY and CDR2 SAAADI come from the germline V gene. This CDR3 contains 19 residues. This CDR3 is CASLTRGQNLAGGYHEQFF. The CDR3, as DNA: TGCGCCAGCCTGACCAGAGGGCAGAACTTAGCGGGAGGGTATCATGAGCAGTTCTTC.

The chain has TRBV28 and TRBJ2-2; possibly TRBD2 for D (6 bases). V was trimmed by 6 bases and J by 0 bases, leaving 11 bases between them. The CDR3 runs to 15 residues. Per the germline V gene, CDR1 is MDHEN and CDR2 is SYDVKM. The CDR3 region is CASRLSGANTGELFF. For the CDR3, the DNA is TGTGCCAGCAGGCTGTCGGGAGCGAACACCGGGGAGCTGTTTTTT.

This clonotype was counted at least ten times. The chain is built from TRBV11-3 and TRBJ1-2, with 8 nucleotides matching TRBD1. CDR3 length: 15 residues. V gave up 6 bases and J gave up 2 bases; unmatched junction bases: 8. Germline CDR1 SGHNT, CDR2 YENEEA. The chain's CDR3 is CASSLGTGLNYGYTF. The CDR3, as DNA: TGTGCCAGCAGTCTGGGGACAGGCCTAAACTATGGCTACACCTTC.